This is a list of T cell receptor beta chains from one sample in a study of cytomegalovirus exposure and HLA in healthy donors. Generated by immunoSEQ multiplex PCR, the TCRdb table keeps only in-frame clones and is missing some. The sample records about 220,000 clones, about 90% being singletons. The sample was PBMCs. Every receptor here comes from a woman aged 18-29 years in good health and CMV-seronegative. The CDR3 runs from the conserved cysteine through the conserved F or W. The D gene is left open where the match is weak. The size field is filled for only some rows; it gives once, few, many or a size class.

CDR3 protein: CASSLARNTEAFF
CDR3 DNA: TGTGCCAGCAGCCTAGCCAGGAACACTGAAGCTTTCTTT
clone size: NA
J gene: TRBJ1-1
V gene: TRBV7-9
D gene: NA

CDR3 protein: CAISPGQGNTEAFF
CDR3 DNA: TGTGCCATCAGCCCGGGACAGGGGAACACTGAAGCTTTCTTT
clone size: NA
J gene: TRBJ1-1
V gene: TRBV10-3
D gene: TRBD1

CDR3 protein: CASSGQYNSPLHF
CDR3 DNA: TGTGCCAGTTCGGGACAGTATAATTCACCCCTCCACTTT
clone size: NA
J gene: TRBJ1-6
V gene: TRBV19
D gene: TRBD1

CDR3 protein: CASSWGTSGRAVETQYF
CDR3 DNA: TGCGCCAGCAGCTGGGGGACTAGCGGGAGGGCCGTCGAGACCCAGTACTTC
clone size: NA
J gene: TRBJ2-5
V gene: TRBV5-1
D gene: TRBD2

CDR3 protein: CASSSLAGAREQYF
CDR3 DNA: TGTGCCAGCAGCTCTCTCGCGGGAGCTCGGGAGCAGTACTTC
clone size: NA
J gene: TRBJ2-7
V gene: TRBV9
D gene: TRBD2

CDR3 protein: CASSQFEGSVDTQYF
CDR3 DNA: TGTGCCAGCAGCCAATTTGAGGGTTCGGTAGATACGCAGTATTTT
clone size: NA
J gene: TRBJ2-3
V gene: TRBV14
D gene: NA

CDR3 protein: CASSPGGRYEQYF
CDR3 DNA: TGTGCCAGCAGCCCCGGAGGTCGCTACGAGCAGTACTTC
clone size: NA
J gene: TRBJ2-7
V gene: TRBV9
D gene: NA

CDR3 protein: CASSLVGVTGELFF
CDR3 DNA: TGCGCCAGCAGCTTGGTGGGAGTCACCGGGGAGCTGTTTTTT
clone size: NA
J gene: TRBJ2-2
V gene: TRBV5-1
D gene: NA

CDR3 protein: CASSRENRGQGNTGELFF
CDR3 DNA: TGTGCCAGCAGCCGAGAAAACCGGGGACAGGGTAACACCGGGGAGCTGTTTTTT
clone size: NA
J gene: TRBJ2-2
V gene: TRBV11-2
D gene: TRBD1

CDR3 protein: CASNIAGVNNSPLHF
CDR3 DNA: TGTGCCAGCAATATTGCAGGGGTGAATAATTCACCCCTCCACTTT
clone size: few
J gene: TRBJ1-6
V gene: TRBV28
D gene: NA

CDR3 protein: CASLSGQGVYGYTF
CDR3 DNA: TGTGCCAGCCTGTCCGGGCAGGGGGTCTATGGCTACACCTTC
clone size: NA
J gene: TRBJ1-2
V gene: TRBV5-6
D gene: TRBD1

CDR3 protein: CASGTGASGTIYF
CDR3 DNA: TGCGCTTCCGGGACAGGGGCTTCGGGCACCATATATTTT
clone size: NA
J gene: TRBJ1-3
V gene: TRBV7-7
D gene: TRBD1

CDR3 protein: CASSMTGTGNGYTF
CDR3 DNA: TGCGCCAGCAGCATGACCGGGACAGGGAACGGCTACACCTTC
clone size: NA
J gene: TRBJ1-2
V gene: TRBV5-1
D gene: TRBD1

CDR3 protein: CASSVPSGRPEADTQYF
CDR3 DNA: TGTGCCAGTAGTGTCCCTAGCGGGAGGCCCGAAGCAGATACGCAGTATTTT
clone size: NA
J gene: TRBJ2-3
V gene: TRBV19
D gene: TRBD2

CDR3 protein: CASSLRLASEQYF
CDR3 DNA: TGTGCCAGCAGCTTAAGACTAGCGAGCGAGCAGTACTTC
clone size: once
J gene: TRBJ2-7
V gene: TRBV5-4
D gene: TRBD2

CDR3 protein: CAISEGGPNNEQYF
CDR3 DNA: TGTGCCATCAGTGAAGGAGGCCCCAACAACGAGCAGTACTTC
clone size: NA
J gene: TRBJ2-7
V gene: TRBV10-3
D gene: NA

CDR3 protein: CASSEGPGSSYEQYF
CDR3 DNA: TGTGCCAGCAGTGAAGGTCCCGGGAGCTCCTACGAGCAGTACTTC
clone size: once
J gene: TRBJ2-7
V gene: TRBV6-1
D gene: NA

CDR3 protein: CASSEGSGLFTEAFF
CDR3 DNA: TGTGCCAGCAGTGAGGGTTCCGGGTTGTTCACTGAAGCTTTCTTT
clone size: NA
J gene: TRBJ1-1
V gene: TRBV2
D gene: NA

CDR3 protein: CASSLDTYVTDTQYF
CDR3 DNA: TGCGCCAGCAGCTTGGATACATATGTCACAGATACGCAGTATTTT
clone size: NA
J gene: TRBJ2-3
V gene: TRBV5-1
D gene: NA

CDR3 protein: CASSLEVGASGYTF
CDR3 DNA: TGCGCCAGCAGCTTGGAGGTAGGGGCCAGTGGCTACACCTTC
clone size: NA
J gene: TRBJ1-2
V gene: TRBV5-1
D gene: NA

CDR3 protein: CASSLRQGTNYGYTF
CDR3 DNA: TGCGCCAGCAGCCTAAGACAGGGGACTAACTATGGCTACACCTTC
clone size: NA
J gene: TRBJ1-2
V gene: TRBV5-1
D gene: TRBD1

CDR3 protein: CASSLFTPRGASSYEQYF
CDR3 DNA: TGCGCCAGCAGCTTGTTTACCCCCCGTGGCGCTAGCTCCTACGAGCAGTACTTC
clone size: NA
J gene: TRBJ2-7
V gene: TRBV5-1
D gene: NA

CDR3 protein: CASSGGRLLDSYNEQFF
CDR3 DNA: TGTGCCAGCAGTGGCGGGAGGCTTTTAGACTCCTACAATGAGCAGTTCTTC
clone size: NA
J gene: TRBJ2-1
V gene: TRBV2
D gene: TRBD2

CDR3 protein: CASSVQAGSNQPQHF
CDR3 DNA: TGTGCCAGCAGCGTACAGGCGGGAAGCAATCAGCCCCAGCATTTT
clone size: NA
J gene: TRBJ1-5
V gene: TRBV9
D gene: NA

CDR3 protein: CASSEWREESYEQYF
CDR3 DNA: TGTGCCAGCAGTGAATGGCGGGAGGAGTCCTACGAGCAGTACTTC
clone size: NA
J gene: TRBJ2-7
V gene: TRBV2
D gene: TRBD2

CDR3 protein: CASRADGTGNEKLFF
CDR3 DNA: TGTGCCAGTAGGGCGGACGGGACAGGGAACGAAAAACTGTTTTTT
clone size: NA
J gene: TRBJ1-4
V gene: TRBV19
D gene: TRBD1

CDR3 protein: CASSAGTANTEAFF
CDR3 DNA: TGTGCCAGCAGCGCCGGGACAGCGAACACTGAAGCTTTCTTT
clone size: NA
J gene: TRBJ1-1
V gene: TRBV11-3
D gene: TRBD1

CDR3 protein: CASSVVGRDSPLHF
CDR3 DNA: TGTGCCAGCAGTGTAGTTGGCAGGGATTCACCCCTCCACTTT
clone size: few
J gene: TRBJ1-6
V gene: TRBV25-1
D gene: NA

CDR3 protein: CATGFGGTNQPQHF
CDR3 DNA: TGTGCCACCGGGTTCGGGGGGACAAATCAGCCCCAGCATTTT
clone size: NA
J gene: TRBJ1-5
V gene: TRBV7-6
D gene: NA

CDR3 protein: CASSPTSGRDHEQFF
CDR3 DNA: TGTGCCAGCAGCCCCACTAGCGGGAGGGACCATGAGCAGTTCTTC
clone size: NA
J gene: TRBJ2-1
V gene: TRBV7-8
D gene: TRBD2

CDR3 protein: CAWSARSYEQYF
CDR3 DNA: TGTGCCTGGAGTGCTAGGTCCTACGAGCAGTACTTC
clone size: once
J gene: TRBJ2-7
V gene: TRBV30
D gene: NA

CDR3 protein: CASRRFLAKNIQYF
CDR3 DNA: TGTGCCAGCAGGAGATTTTTAGCCAAAAACATTCAGTACTTC
clone size: NA
J gene: TRBJ2-4
V gene: TRBV6-1
D gene: NA

CDR3 protein: CAISAQTNEKLFF
CDR3 DNA: TGTGCCATCAGCGCACAGACCAATGAAAAACTGTTTTTT
clone size: NA
J gene: TRBJ1-4
V gene: TRBV10-3
D gene: NA

CDR3 protein: CASKQGGPQGAFF
CDR3 DNA: TGTGCCAGCAAACAAGGGGGGCCCCAGGGGGCGTTCTTC
clone size: NA
J gene: TRBJ2-1
V gene: TRBV28
D gene: TRBD1

CDR3 protein: CASSESGETQYF
CDR3 DNA: TGTGCCAGCAGCGAGTCGGGGGAGACCCAGTACTTC
clone size: NA
J gene: TRBJ2-5
V gene: TRBV2
D gene: NA

CDR3 protein: CASSQMRNEQFF
CDR3 DNA: TGTGCCAGCAGCCAGATGCGGAATGAGCAGTTCTTC
clone size: few
J gene: TRBJ2-1
V gene: TRBV11-3
D gene: NA

CDR3 protein: CASSGLAGVPDTQYF
CDR3 DNA: TGTGCCAGCAGTGGACTAGCGGGAGTACCTGATACGCAGTATTTT
clone size: NA
J gene: TRBJ2-3
V gene: TRBV2
D gene: TRBD2

CDR3 protein: CAWSPGNYNEQFF
CDR3 DNA: TGTGCCTGGAGCCCCGGGAATTACAATGAGCAGTTCTTC
clone size: NA
J gene: TRBJ2-1
V gene: TRBV30
D gene: NA

CDR3 protein: CASGLGQGGYTF
CDR3 DNA: TGTGCTAGTGGTTTGGGACAGGGGGGCTACACCTTC
clone size: few
J gene: TRBJ1-2
V gene: TRBV12-5
D gene: TRBD1

CDR3 protein: CAWSFTGDYEQYF
CDR3 DNA: TGTGCCTGGAGTTTCACGGGTGACTACGAGCAGTACTTC
clone size: NA
J gene: TRBJ2-7
V gene: TRBV30
D gene: NA

CDR3 protein: CASSDGSGGRNSPLHF
CDR3 DNA: TGTGCCAGCAGTGATGGTTCGGGGGGGAGGAATTCACCCCTCCACTTT
clone size: NA
J gene: TRBJ1-6
V gene: TRBV25-1
D gene: NA

CDR3 protein: CASSLATPGGRYGYTF
CDR3 DNA: TGTGCCAGCAGCTTGGCCACACCAGGGGGCCGCTATGGCTACACCTTC
clone size: NA
J gene: TRBJ1-2
V gene: TRBV5-4
D gene: TRBD1

CDR3 protein: CASSPDRVNTGELFF
CDR3 DNA: TGTGCCAGCAGCCCAGACAGGGTGAACACCGGGGAGCTGTTTTTT
clone size: NA
J gene: TRBJ2-2
V gene: TRBV6-4
D gene: TRBD1

CDR3 protein: CASSPHSGTVSYEQYF
CDR3 DNA: TGCGCCAGCAGCCCGCACTCCGGGACAGTCTCCTACGAGCAGTACTTC
clone size: NA
J gene: TRBJ2-7
V gene: TRBV5-1
D gene: TRBD1